The 16 T cell receptor beta chains listed next were all sequenced from one sample in a study of Ad26.COV2.S vaccination and SARS-CoV-2 variants. Treatment given: some 20 received Ad26.COV2.S at low or high dose, single or two shots; 5 received placebo; per-sample allocation not given. Sampling was performed 63 days after the first vaccine or placebo injection. The method was immunoSEQ multiplex PCR; TCRdb's version includes in-frame clones alone and lacks a portion of them. The table has about 460,000 clones, about nine tenths seen once. Material: peripheral blood, obtained in a trial of Ad26.COV2.S vaccine versus placebo. Receptors were obtained from a person between 18 and 65 years old who received the Ad26.COV2.S COVID-19 vaccine or a placebo.

The V and J genes are TRBV6-5 and TRBJ1-6, with TRBD1 matching over 9 bases. The germline V gene has CDR1 MNHEY and CDR2 SVGAGI. The CDR3 sequence is 15 residues long. V lost 6 bases, J lost 9 bases, and 9 bases stayed unmatched. The CDR3 here is CASSPRTGASSPLHF. As DNA, the CDR3 is TGTGCCAGCAGCCCCCGGACAGGGGCGAGTTCACCCCTCCACTTT.

The chain is built from TRBV6-5 and TRBJ1-1; D may be TRBD1 (5 bases). The CDR3 covers 15 residues. Germline V lookup: CDR1 MNHEY, CDR2 SVGAGI. The ends were cut back, 4 bases at V and 6 bases at J, with 18 bases in the middle. The CDR3 here is CASSSNPGRVAEAFF. The CDR3 DNA reads as TGTGCCAGCAGTTCCAATCCAGGGAGAGTCGCTGAAGCTTTCTTT.

V gene TRBV28 combines with J gene TRBJ1-4; the D gene is possibly TRBD1 (5 bases). Trimming cost V 5 bases and J 7 bases, with 17 bases left between them. This CDR3 spans 15 amino acids. CDR1 is MDHEN, CDR2 SYDVKM, per germline. CDR3 region: CASSQDSSLSEKLFF. The CDR3 DNA reads TGTGCCAGCAGTCAAGACAGCAGCCTATCTGAAAAACTGTTTTTT. The variable domain in full, completed from reference TRBV28 and TRBJ1-4, reads DVKVTQSSRYLVKRTGEKVFLECVQDMDHENMFWYRQDPGLGLRLIYFSYDVKMKEKGDIPEGYSVSREKKERFSLILESASTNQTSMYLCASSQDSSLSEKLFFGSGTQLSVL.

This clone was observed once. This chain joins TRBV5-8 and TRBJ1-1; D gene ambiguous. Between the trimmed V and J ends, which lost 0 bases and 1 base, there was a span of 4 bases. The CDR3 is made up of 13 amino acids. Germline loops: CDR1 SGHTS, CDR2 YDEGEE. This CDR3 reads CASSLEGNTEAFF. The CDR3 DNA reads as TGTGCCAGCAGCTTGGAGGGGAACACTGAAGCTTTCTTT.

The rearrangement joins TRBV5-6 to TRBJ1-6; 8 bases are shared with TRBD1. The CDR3 has 14 residues. The ends lost 4 bases at V and 10 bases at J; junction bases unmatched: 7. CDR1 is SGHDT, CDR2 YYEEEE, per germline. CDR3 in DNA: TGTGCCAGCAGCAGAGACAGGGGACGGTCACCCCTCCACTTT. Amino acids: CASSRDRGRSPLHF. The full variable domain, rest sourced from reference TRBV5-6 and TRBJ1-6, is DAGVTQSPTHLIKTRGQQVTLRCSPKSGHDTVSWYQQALGQGPQFIFQYYEEEERQRGNFPDRFSGHQFPNYSSELNVNALLLGDSALYLCASSRDRGRSPLHFGNGTRLTVT.

The chain recombines TRBV15 with TRBJ1-1, with D tentatively TRBD1 (6 bases). Germline lookup yields CDR1 LNHNV and CDR2 YYDKDF (reference sequence). The CDR3 extends over 15 amino acids. V was pared by 0 bases and J by 6 bases, with 14 bases between. CDR3 nucleotides: TGTGCCACCAGCAGAGATCCAACAGGGTCCTCTGAAGCTTTCTTT. Its translation: CATSRDPTGSSEAFF. Based on the CDR3 plus reference TRBV15 and TRBJ1-1, the full variable domain is DAMVIQNPRYQVTQFGKPVTLSCSQTLNHNVMYWYQQKSSQAPKLLFHYYDKDFNNEADTPDNFQSRRPNTSFCFLDIRSPGLGDTAMYLCATSRDPTGSSEAFFGQGTRLTVV.

This chain uses TRBV9 with TRBJ1-3; 7 bases match TRBD1. The CDR3 length is 14 residues. V dropped 3 bases and J dropped 4; count of bases not matched to a gene: 4. Germline values: CDR1 SGDLS, CDR2 YYNGEE. The DNA for the CDR3 is TGTGCCAGCAGCGCGACAGGGTCCGGAAACACCATATATTTT. This gives the protein CASSATGSGNTIYF. The complete variable domain, with remaining parts taken from reference TRBV9 and TRBJ1-3, reads DSGVTQTPKHLITATGQRVTLRCSPRSGDLSVYWYQQSLDQGLQFLIQYYNGEERAKGNILERFSAQQFPDLHSELNLSSLELGDSALYFCASSATGSGNTIYFGEGSWLTVV.

The V gene is TRBV6-2 or TRBV6-3, the J gene TRBJ1-5; no reliable D call. This CDR3 is 13 amino acids long. Germline V lookup: CDR1 MNHEY, CDR2 SVGEGT. Deletions cut 5 bases from V and 4 bases from J, with 9 bases between. The CDR3 loop is CASSTQLNQPQHF. In DNA form, the CDR3 reads TGTGCCAGCAGTACACAGCTGAATCAGCCCCAGCATTTT.

The chain carries TRBV30 and TRBJ2-7, with 11 nucleotides matching TRBD2. Germline assignment: CDR1 GTSNPN and CDR2 SVGIG (reference sequence). Unmatched junction bases numbered 4, after V lost 1 base and J lost 2 bases. The CDR3 has 15 residues. CDR3 sequence reads: CAWSGLAGITYEQYF. CDR3 DNA sequence: TGTGCCTGGAGTGGACTAGCGGGAATAACCTACGAGCAGTACTTC.

The rearrangement joins TRBV18 to TRBJ1-5; the D is unclear. This CDR3 has 14 residues. V gave up 2 bases and J gave up 5 bases, with 10 bases separating them. CDR1 and CDR2 (germline): KGHSH, LQKENI. CDR3 nucleotide sequence: TGTGCCAGCTCACCAAGGGAGGAGGATCAGCCCCAGCATTTT. Translating it yields CASSPREEDQPQHF.

The V call is TRBV4-2, the J call TRBJ2-1; unclear D gene. V lost 0 bases, J lost 1 base, and 7 bases lay in between. CDR3 size: 15 residues. Germline CDR1 and CDR2: LGHNA and YNFKEQ. The CDR3 spells CASSQDPPSYNEQFF. The CDR3 nucleotides are TGTGCCAGCAGCCAAGATCCCCCTTCCTACAATGAGCAGTTCTTC.

Comments on this clone: The junction departs from the called germline gene at one end, perhaps through a read error. V gene TRBV7-7 combines with J gene TRBJ2-5; TRBD2 aligns across 9 bases. From germline, CDR1 is SSHAT and CDR2 FNYEAQ (reference sequence). The CDR3 covers 16 residues. CDR3 sequence (DNA): TGTGCTAGCAGCCGAGGCGGGGGGGTCCCGTTTGAGACCCAGTACTTC. It codes for CASSRGGGVPFETQYF.

This chain joins TRBV27 and TRBJ1-2, with D possibly being TRBD1 (5 bases). The CDR3 loop spans 15 amino acids. Germline V gene sequence: CDR1 MNHEY, CDR2 SMNVEV (reference sequence). V dropped 5 bases and J dropped 1 base, with 14 bases sitting between them. CDR3 bases: TGTGCCAGCAGTCCAGGGTTTGCCGTTAACTATGGCTACACCTTC. This sequence encodes CASSPGFAVNYGYTF.

The chain links TRBV7-3 to TRBJ2-5, with 10 bases that match TRBD2. Germline V CDR1 and CDR2: SGHTA, FQGTGA. This CDR3 region has 15 residues. V dropped 5 bases and J dropped 4; count of bases not matched to a gene: 7. The CDR3 nucleotides are TGTGCCAGCAGCCTCACTACTAGCGGGATAGAGACCCAGTACTTC. This translates into CASSLTTSGIETQYF.

The gene calls are TRBV29-1 and TRBJ2-1, with D unclear. Germline V gene data show CDR1 as SQVTM and CDR2 as ANQGSEA. The CDR3 length is 13 residues. With 4 bases removed from V and 3 bases from J, the gap between germline ends came to 10 bases. The CDR3 sequence: CSVGSDFYNEQFF. The CDR3, as DNA: TGCAGCGTTGGAAGCGATTTCTACAATGAGCAGTTCTTC.

This chain connects TRBV11-1 to TRBJ2-5; TRBD1 aligns across 8 bases. Germline V gene data show CDR1 as SGHAT and CDR2 as FQDESV (reference sequence). The length of the CDR3 is 15 residues. Trimming at V came to 5 bases and at J to 0 bases, leaving 5 bases not matched to a gene. DNA of the CDR3: TGTGCCAGCAGCCCACGGGACAGGTACCAAGAGACCCAGTACTTC. It is translated as CASSPRDRYQETQYF.